This entry lists 15 T cell receptor beta chains sequenced from one sample in a study of T cells after yellow fever vaccination. TCRdb recomputed calls from the 5' RACE reads with MiXCR, one row per CDR3 protein. The sample lists around 310,000 distinct CDR3 sequences, approximately 3.9% seen once, with about a quarter in the top ten. Sequences were derived from PBMCs, sampled on the day of the yellow fever booster vaccination. These receptors came from a man younger than 35 who received the YFV17D yellow fever vaccine.

In DNA, the CDR3 is TGCGCCAGCAGCCAAGACCTGCCTGGTAACTCTGAAGCTTTCTTT. Residues: CASSQDLPGNSEAFF. This chain connects TRBV4-3 to TRBJ1-1; no reliable D call. The CDR3 spans 15 residues. The V gene lost 0 bases and the J gene lost 6 bases, with 14 bases spanning the gap. Germline V gene sequence: CDR1 LGHNA, CDR2 YSLEER.

This clonotype was counted only a few times. The V and J genes are TRBV5-1 and TRBJ2-3, with a tentative D call TRBD2 (6 bases). Germline V CDR1 and CDR2: SGHRS, YFSETQ. V was trimmed by 4 bases and J by 3 bases, leaving 12 bases between them. CDR3 size: 14 residues. This chain's CDR3 is CASSPVAGTDTQYF. The CDR3, as DNA: TGCGCCAGCAGCCCGGTGGCGGGGACAGATACGCAGTATTTT.

This chain joins TRBV5-1 and TRBJ1-2, with D perhaps matching TRBD1 (5 bases). Trimming shortened V by 0 bases and J by 6 bases, and 15 bases separated the two germline ends. This CDR3 comprises 15 residues. CDR1 and CDR2 from the germline V gene are SGHRS and YFSETQ. The CDR3 coding sequence is TGCGCCAGCAGCTTGGGGTTCGGGGGGGTCGATGGCTACACCTTC. It translates to CASSLGFGGVDGYTF.

This clonotype was detected a few times. This sequence joins TRBV2 and TRBJ2-5; no reliable D call. This CDR3 is built from 12 residues. Germline V lookup: CDR1 SNHLY, CDR2 FYNNEI. Trimming removed 0 bases at V and 5 bases at J, with 4 bases between. DNA of the CDR3: TGTGCCAGCAGTGAAGCGTGGGAGACCCAGTACTTC. It translates to CASSEAWETQYF.

This clonotype has a count of ten or more. The CDR3 is CASSRAGTSEAKTQYF. The CDR3 nucleotides are TGCGCCAGCAGCCGTGCCGGGACTAGTGAGGCGAAGACCCAGTACTTC. The chain couples TRBV5-1 to TRBJ2-5; TRBD2 matches at 8 bases. V lost 4 bases to trimming and J lost 6 bases; unmatched junction nucleotides: 14. CDR1 is SGHRS, CDR2 YFSETQ, per germline. The CDR3 has 16 residues.

This clonotype was recorded at least ten times. The rearrangement joins TRBV7-9 to TRBJ2-7; 11 nucleotides align to TRBD1. Germline V gene data show CDR1 as SEHNR and CDR2 as FQNEAQ (reference sequence). The CDR3 extends over 16 amino acids. Trimming cost V 0 bases and J 6 bases; bases outside gene matches: 7. This CDR3 is CASSLALGQGAREQYF. The CDR3 bases are TGTGCCAGCAGCTTAGCGTTAGGACAGGGGGCGCGCGAGCAGTACTTC.

This clonotype has only a few counts. The chain carries TRBV5-1 and TRBJ2-3; 7 nucleotides align to TRBD2. Germline lookup yields CDR1 SGHRS and CDR2 YFSETQ. The CDR3 is 16 residues long. The trim removed 0 bases at V and 3 bases at J, leaving 7 bases unmatched. Written as DNA, the CDR3 is TGCGCCAGCAGCTTGGGGCCCAGCGGGGAAACAGATACGCAGTATTTT. Its translation is CASSLGPSGETDTQYF.

In its sample, this clonotype was seen many times. The chain joins TRBV20-1 to TRBJ2-1; no clear D gene. V was cut by 3 bases and J by 6 bases, with 9 bases left in between. There are 12 residues in the CDR3. Germline-derived CDR1 and CDR2 are DFQATT and SNEGSKA (reference sequence). The DNA for the CDR3 is TGCAGTGCTAGTGCTTGGGCCAATGAGCAGTTCTTC. It translates to CSASAWANEQFF.

This clonotype was counted many times. The chain combines TRBV9 with TRBJ2-3; 7 bases are a match to TRBD1. This CDR3 is built from 13 residues. V lost 2 bases and J lost 3; bases outside the gene matches: 0. CDR1 is SGDLS, CDR2 YYNGEE, per germline. In DNA, the CDR3 is TGTGCCAGCAGCGTGGACAGGACAGATACGCAGTATTTT. Translation: CASSVDRTDTQYF.

This clonotype has only a few counts. The chain couples TRBV13 to TRBJ2-3; tentatively, D is TRBD2 (5 bases). Germline V lookup: CDR1 PRHDT, CDR2 FYEKMQ (reference sequence). V gave up 5 bases and J gave up 2 bases, with 14 bases separating them. CDR3 length: 15 residues. The CDR3, as DNA: TGTGCCAGCAGCAACGGGATTTTAACCACAGATACGCAGTATTTT. It translates to CASSNGILTTDTQYF. Together with reference TRBV13 and TRBJ2-3, the CDR3 gives the full variable domain: AAGVIQSPRHLIKEKRETATLKCYPIPRHDTVYWYQQGPGQDPQFLISFYEKMQSDKGSIPDRFSAQQFSDYHSELNMSSLELGDSALYFCASSNGILTTDTQYFGPGTRLTVL.

This clonotype was seen ten or more times. The CDR3 spells CASSPPGGTSSYEQYV. CDR3 bases: TGCGCCAGCAGCCCTCCCGGTGGGACGAGCTCCTACGAGCAGTACGTC. The chain joins TRBV23-1 to TRBJ2-7; D possibly matches TRBD1 or TRBD2 (5 bases each). TRBV23-1 is treated as an ORF (open reading frame) with a function not yet certain. The V end lost 6 bases, the J end lost 0 bases, and 18 bases lay between the germline ends. The CDR3 contains 16 residues.

In its sample, this clonotype was seen many times. V and J are TRBV4-3 and TRBJ2-3, with D perhaps TRBD1 or TRBD2 (6 bases each). Germline CDR1 reads LGHNA; CDR2 reads YSLEER. The CDR3 totals 14 residues. V lost 7 bases to trimming and J lost 2 bases, with 13 bases between them. This CDR3 reads CASKLTGATDTQYF. The CDR3 DNA reads as TGCGCCAGCAAACTGACGGGGGCCACAGATACGCAGTATTTT.

In its sample, this clonotype was seen a few times. This sequence joins TRBV2 and TRBJ2-5; no clear D. V was cut by 0 bases and J by 1 base, with 3 bases left in between. CDR1 and CDR2 from the germline V gene are SNHLY and FYNNEI. The CDR3 covers 13 residues. The CDR3: CASSEAGQETQYF. The DNA of the CDR3 is TGTGCCAGCAGTGAAGCTGGCCAAGAGACCCAGTACTTC.

The chain couples TRBV27 to TRBJ1-4; D not certain. This CDR3 has 15 residues. CDR1 MNHEY and CDR2 SMNVEV come from the germline V gene (reference sequence). The V end lost 8 bases, the J end lost 7 bases, and 20 bases lay between the germline ends. The CDR3 here is CASCPKGYTVEKLFF. The DNA of the CDR3 is TGTGCCAGCTGTCCGAAAGGCTACACCGTTGAAAAACTGTTTTTT.

V and J are TRBV5-4 and TRBJ2-5; the match to TRBD1 covers 10 bases. This CDR3 has 18 residues. Trimming cost V 4 bases and J 5 bases; bases outside gene matches: 17. Germline lookup yields CDR1 SGHNT and CDR2 YYREEE (reference sequence). The CDR3 coding sequence is TGTGCCAGCAGCGGAAACCGGGACAGGGGAGGATTGGGGGAGACCCAGTACTTC. It specifies CASSGNRDRGGLGETQYF.